This T cell receptor beta chain originates from a study of T cell changes during pregnancy in multiple sclerosis. J gave up 2 bases and V 7 bases, and 9 bases lay outside the gene matches. The CDR3 covers 15 residues. The germline V gene encodes CDR1 SGHTA and CDR2 FQGNSA. This clone was detected a few times. Profiling relied on immunoSEQ multiplex PCR, and the TCRdb table lists in-frame clones only, not all of them. The table records 45,000 to 70,000 clones, roughly 90% of them present only once. This clonotype originated in a female donor with multiple sclerosis, enrolled in a pregnancy study. The sample was CD4+ T cells from peripheral blood mononuclear cells, taken after pregnancy. The chain combines TRBV7-2 with TRBJ1-2, with TRBD1 matching 8 bases. CDR3 sequence: CASTQGAFGNYGYTF. In DNA, the CDR3 is TGTGCCAGCACCCAGGGGGCATTTGGAAACTATGGCTACACCTTC.